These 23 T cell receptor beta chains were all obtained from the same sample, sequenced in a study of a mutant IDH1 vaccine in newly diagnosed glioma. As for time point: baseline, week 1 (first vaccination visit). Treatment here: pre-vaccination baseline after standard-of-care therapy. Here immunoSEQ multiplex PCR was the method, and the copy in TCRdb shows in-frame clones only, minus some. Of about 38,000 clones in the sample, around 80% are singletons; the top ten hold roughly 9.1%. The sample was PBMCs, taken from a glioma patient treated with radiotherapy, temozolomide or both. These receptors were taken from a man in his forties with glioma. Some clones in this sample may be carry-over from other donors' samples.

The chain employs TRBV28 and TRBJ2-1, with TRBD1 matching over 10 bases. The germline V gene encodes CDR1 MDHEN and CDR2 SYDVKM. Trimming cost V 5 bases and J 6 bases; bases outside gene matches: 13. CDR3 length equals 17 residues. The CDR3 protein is CASSPFAGTGDSNEQFF. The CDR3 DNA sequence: TGTGCCAGCAGTCCATTTGCCGGGACAGGGGACTCCAATGAGCAGTTCTTC.

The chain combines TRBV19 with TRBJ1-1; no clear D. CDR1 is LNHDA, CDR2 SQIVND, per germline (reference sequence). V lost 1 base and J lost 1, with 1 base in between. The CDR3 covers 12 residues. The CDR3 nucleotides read TGTGCCAGTAGTATAGGGAACACTGAAGCTTTCTTT. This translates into CASSIGNTEAFF.

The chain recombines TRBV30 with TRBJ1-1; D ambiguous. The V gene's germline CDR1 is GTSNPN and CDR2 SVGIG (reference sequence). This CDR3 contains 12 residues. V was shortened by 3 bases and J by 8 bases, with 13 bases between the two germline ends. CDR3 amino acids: CAWRLSLGEAFF. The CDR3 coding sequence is TGTGCCTGGAGACTAAGCTTGGGGGAAGCTTTCTTT.

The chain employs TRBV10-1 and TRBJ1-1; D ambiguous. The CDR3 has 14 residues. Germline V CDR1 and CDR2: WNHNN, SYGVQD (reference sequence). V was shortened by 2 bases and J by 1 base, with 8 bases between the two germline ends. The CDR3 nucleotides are TGCGCCAGCAGTGAGCAGGCAAAGAACACTGAAGCTTTCTTT. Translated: CASSEQAKNTEAFF.

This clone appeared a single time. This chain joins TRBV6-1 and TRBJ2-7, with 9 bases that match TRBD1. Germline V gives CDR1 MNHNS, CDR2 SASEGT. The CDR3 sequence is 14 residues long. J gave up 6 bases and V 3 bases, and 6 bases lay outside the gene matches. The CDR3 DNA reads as TGTGCCAGCAGTGATGGACAGGGGCGCGTCGAGCAGTACTTC. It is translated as CASSDGQGRVEQYF.

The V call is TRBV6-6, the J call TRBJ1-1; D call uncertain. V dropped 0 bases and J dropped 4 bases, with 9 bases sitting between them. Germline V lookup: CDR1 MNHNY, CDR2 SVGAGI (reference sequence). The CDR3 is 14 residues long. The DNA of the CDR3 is TGTGCCAGCAGTTACTCAGGGATCGTCACTGAAGCTTTCTTT. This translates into CASSYSGIVTEAFF.

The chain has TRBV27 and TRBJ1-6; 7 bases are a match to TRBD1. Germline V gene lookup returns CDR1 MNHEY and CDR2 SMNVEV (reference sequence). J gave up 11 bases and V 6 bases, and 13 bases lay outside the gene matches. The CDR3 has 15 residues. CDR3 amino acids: CASRPETGFAAPLHF. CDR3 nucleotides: TGTGCCAGCAGGCCCGAGACAGGGTTTGCGGCACCCCTCCACTTT.

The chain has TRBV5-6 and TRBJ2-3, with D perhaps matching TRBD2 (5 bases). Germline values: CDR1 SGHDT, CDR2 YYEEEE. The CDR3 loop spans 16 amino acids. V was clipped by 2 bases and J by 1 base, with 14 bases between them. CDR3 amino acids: CASSLPEGRGTDTQYF. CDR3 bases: TGTGCCAGCAGCTTACCCGAGGGCCGCGGCACAGATACGCAGTATTTT.

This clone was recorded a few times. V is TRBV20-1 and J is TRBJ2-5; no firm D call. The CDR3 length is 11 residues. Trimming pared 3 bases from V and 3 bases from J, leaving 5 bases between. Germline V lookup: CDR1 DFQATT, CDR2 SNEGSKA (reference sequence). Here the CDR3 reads CSASPKETQYF. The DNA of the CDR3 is TGCAGTGCTAGTCCGAAAGAGACCCAGTACTTC.

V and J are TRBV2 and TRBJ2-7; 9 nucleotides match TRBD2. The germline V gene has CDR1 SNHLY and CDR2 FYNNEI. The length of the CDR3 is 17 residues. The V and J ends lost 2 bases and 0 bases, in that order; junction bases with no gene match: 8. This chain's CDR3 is CASSEPAGTSSSYEQYF. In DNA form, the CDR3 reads TGTGCCAGCAGTGAACCTGCCGGGACTAGCAGCTCCTACGAGCAGTACTTC.

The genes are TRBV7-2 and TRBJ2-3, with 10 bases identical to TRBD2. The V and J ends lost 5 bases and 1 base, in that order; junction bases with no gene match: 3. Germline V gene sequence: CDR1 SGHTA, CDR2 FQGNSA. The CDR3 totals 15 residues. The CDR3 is CASSALAGGTDTQYF. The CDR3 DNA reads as TGTGCCAGCAGCGCCCTAGCGGGGGGCACAGATACGCAGTATTTT. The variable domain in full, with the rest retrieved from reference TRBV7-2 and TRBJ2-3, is GAGVSQSPSNKVTEKGKDVELRCDPISGHTALYWYRQSLGQGLEFLIYFQGNSAPDKSGLPSDRFSAERTGGSVSTLTIQRTQQEDSAVYLCASSALAGGTDTQYFGPGTRLTVL.

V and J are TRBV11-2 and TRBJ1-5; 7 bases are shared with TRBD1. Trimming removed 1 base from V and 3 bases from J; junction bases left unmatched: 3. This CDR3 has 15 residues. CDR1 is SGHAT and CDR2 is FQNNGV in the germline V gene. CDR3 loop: CASSLGTGDNQPQHF. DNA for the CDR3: TGTGCCAGCAGCTTAGGGACAGGCGACAATCAGCCCCAGCATTTT.

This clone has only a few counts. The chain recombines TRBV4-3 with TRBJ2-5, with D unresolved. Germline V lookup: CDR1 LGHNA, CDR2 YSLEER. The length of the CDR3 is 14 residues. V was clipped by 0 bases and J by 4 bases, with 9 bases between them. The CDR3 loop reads CASSQDTSRETQYF. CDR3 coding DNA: TGCGCCAGCAGCCAAGATACAAGTAGAGAGACCCAGTACTTC.

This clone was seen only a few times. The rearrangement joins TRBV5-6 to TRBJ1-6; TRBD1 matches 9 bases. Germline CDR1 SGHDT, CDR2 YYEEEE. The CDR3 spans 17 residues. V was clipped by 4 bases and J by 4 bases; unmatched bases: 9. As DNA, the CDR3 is TGTGCCAGCAGCCTCGCGGACAGGGGTTTATATAATTCACCCCTCCACTTT. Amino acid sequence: CASSLADRGLYNSPLHF.

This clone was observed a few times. DNA for the CDR3: TGTGCCAGCAGCTTAGGTTCCAACACAGATACGCAGTATTTT. The encoded protein is CASSLGSNTDTQYF. V and J are TRBV7-2 and TRBJ2-3; D not certain. Germline lookup yields CDR1 SGHTA and CDR2 FQGNSA. The CDR3 is made up of 14 amino acids. The V end lost 1 base, the J end lost 2 bases, and 7 bases lay between the germline ends.

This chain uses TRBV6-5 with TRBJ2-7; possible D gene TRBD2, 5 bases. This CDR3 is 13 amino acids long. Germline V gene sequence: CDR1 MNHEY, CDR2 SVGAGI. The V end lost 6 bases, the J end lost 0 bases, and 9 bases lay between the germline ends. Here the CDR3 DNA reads TGTGCCAGCAGCTCCGGGAACTCCTACGAGCAGTACTTC. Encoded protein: CASSSGNSYEQYF.

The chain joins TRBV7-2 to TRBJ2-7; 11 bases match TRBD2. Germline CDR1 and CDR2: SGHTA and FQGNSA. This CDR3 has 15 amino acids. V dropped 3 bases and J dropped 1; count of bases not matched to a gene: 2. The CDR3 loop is CASSFTSGGSYEQYF. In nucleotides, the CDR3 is TGTGCCAGCAGCTTCACTAGCGGGGGATCCTACGAGCAGTACTTC. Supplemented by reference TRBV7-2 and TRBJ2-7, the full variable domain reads GAGVSQSPSNKVTEKGKDVELRCDPISGHTALYWYRQSLGQGLEFLIYFQGNSAPDKSGLPSDRFSAERTGGSVSTLTIQRTQQEDSAVYLCASSFTSGGSYEQYFGPGTRLTVT.

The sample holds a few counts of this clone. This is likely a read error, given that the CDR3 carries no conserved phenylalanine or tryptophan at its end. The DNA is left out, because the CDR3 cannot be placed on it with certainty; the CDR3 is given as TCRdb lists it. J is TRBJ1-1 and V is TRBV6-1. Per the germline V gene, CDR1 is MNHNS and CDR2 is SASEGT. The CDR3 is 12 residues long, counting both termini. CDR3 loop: CASSGLRPSLLS.

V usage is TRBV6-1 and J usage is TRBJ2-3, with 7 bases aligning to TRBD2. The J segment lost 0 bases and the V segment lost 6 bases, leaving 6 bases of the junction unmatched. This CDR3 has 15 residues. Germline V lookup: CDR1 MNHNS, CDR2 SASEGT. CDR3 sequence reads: CASSPAGISTDTQYF. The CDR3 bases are TGTGCCAGCAGCCCAGCGGGGATCAGCACAGATACGCAGTATTTT.

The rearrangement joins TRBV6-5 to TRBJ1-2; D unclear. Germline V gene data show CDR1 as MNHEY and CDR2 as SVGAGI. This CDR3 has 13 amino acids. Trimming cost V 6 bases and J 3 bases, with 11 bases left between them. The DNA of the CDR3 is TGTGCCAGCAGCGAACGTCGGGACTATGGCTACACCTTC. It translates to CASSERRDYGYTF.

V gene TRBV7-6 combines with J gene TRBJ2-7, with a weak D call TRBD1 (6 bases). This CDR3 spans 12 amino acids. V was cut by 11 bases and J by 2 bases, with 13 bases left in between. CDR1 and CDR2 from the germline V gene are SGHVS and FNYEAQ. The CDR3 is CASSGQTYEQYF. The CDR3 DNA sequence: TGTGCCTCATCCGGACAGACCTACGAGCAGTACTTC. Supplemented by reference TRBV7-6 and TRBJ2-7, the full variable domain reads GAGVSQSPRYKVTKRGQDVALRCDPISGHVSLYWYRQALGQGPEFLTYFNYEAQQDKSGLPNDRFSAERPEGSISTLTIQRTEQRDSAMYRCASSGQTYEQYFGPGTRLTVT.

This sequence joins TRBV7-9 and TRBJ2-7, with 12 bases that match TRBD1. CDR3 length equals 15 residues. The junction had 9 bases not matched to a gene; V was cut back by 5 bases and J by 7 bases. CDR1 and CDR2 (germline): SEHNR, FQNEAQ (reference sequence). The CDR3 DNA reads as TGTGCCAGCAGCCATAGGGACAGGGGGCGAGAGGAGCAGTACTTC. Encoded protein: CASSHRDRGREEQYF.

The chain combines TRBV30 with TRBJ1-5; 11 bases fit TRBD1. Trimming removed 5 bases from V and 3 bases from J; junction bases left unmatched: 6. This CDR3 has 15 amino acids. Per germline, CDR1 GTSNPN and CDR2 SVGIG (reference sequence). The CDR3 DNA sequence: TGTGCCTGGGGACAGGGGGCCGCCTCCAATCAGCCCCAGCATTTT. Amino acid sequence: CAWGQGAASNQPQHF.